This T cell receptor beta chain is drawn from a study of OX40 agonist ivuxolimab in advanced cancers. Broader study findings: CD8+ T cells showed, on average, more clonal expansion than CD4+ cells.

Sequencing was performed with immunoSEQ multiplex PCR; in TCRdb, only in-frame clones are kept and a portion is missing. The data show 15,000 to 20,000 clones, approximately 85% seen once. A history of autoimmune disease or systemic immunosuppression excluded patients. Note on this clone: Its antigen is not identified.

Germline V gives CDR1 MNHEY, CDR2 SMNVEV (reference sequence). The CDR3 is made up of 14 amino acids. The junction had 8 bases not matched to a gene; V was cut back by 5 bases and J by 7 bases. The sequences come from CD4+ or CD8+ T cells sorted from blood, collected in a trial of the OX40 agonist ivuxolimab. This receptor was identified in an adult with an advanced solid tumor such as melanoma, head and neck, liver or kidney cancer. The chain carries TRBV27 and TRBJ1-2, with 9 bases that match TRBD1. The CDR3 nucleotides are TGTGCCAGCAGTCCCGGGACAGGGTATAGTGGCTACACCTTC. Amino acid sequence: CASSPGTGYSGYTF.